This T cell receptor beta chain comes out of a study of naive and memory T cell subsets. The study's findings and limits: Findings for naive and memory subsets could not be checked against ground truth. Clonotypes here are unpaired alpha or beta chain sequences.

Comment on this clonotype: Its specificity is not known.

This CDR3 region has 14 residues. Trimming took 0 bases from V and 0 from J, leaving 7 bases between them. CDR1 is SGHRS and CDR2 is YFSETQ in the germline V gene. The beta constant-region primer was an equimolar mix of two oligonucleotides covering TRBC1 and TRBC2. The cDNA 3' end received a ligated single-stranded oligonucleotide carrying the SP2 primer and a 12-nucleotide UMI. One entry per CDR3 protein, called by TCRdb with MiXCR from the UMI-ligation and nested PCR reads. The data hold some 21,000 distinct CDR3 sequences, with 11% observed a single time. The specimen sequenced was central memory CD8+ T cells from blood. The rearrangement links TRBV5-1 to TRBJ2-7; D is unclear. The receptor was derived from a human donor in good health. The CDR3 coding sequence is TGCGCCAGCAGCTTGGGACATTCCTCCTACGAGCAGTACTTC. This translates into CASSLGHSSYEQYF.